This TCR beta chain was profiled in a study of human T cells and chemical hapten exposure. Germline CDR1 reads SQVTM; CDR2 reads ANQGSEA. The CDR3 has 13 residues. V trimming: 5 bases; J trimming: 2 bases; junction bases outside the gene matches: 4. This clonotype was recorded a few times. Its antigen is not identified. Time point noted: healthy volunteer bleed at 6 weeks. Whole blood that had not been fractionated was the source of extracted total RNA. The study's library attached unique molecular identifiers to single cDNA molecules. TCRdb re-analysed the RACE reads in MiXCR, keeping a single row per CDR3 protein. The sample lists 60,000 to 80,000 distinct CDR3 sequences, around 6.3% occurring once. General study points: TCRs at a frequency above 1 in 1000 stayed unchanged with DPC sensitization.

The rearrangement uses TRBV29-1 and TRBJ2-3, with 7 positions matching TRBD1. The source of this sequence is a female donor in good health. Some clones in this sample may be carry-over from other donors' samples. The source material was whole blood. The CDR3 spells CSVYRGITDTQYF. Written as DNA, the CDR3 is TGCAGCGTTTACAGGGGTATCACAGATACGCAGTATTTT.